This T cell receptor beta chain was retrieved from a study of post-analysis software for immune sequencing data (dated by TCRdb to between 2015 and 2017). For context, the study as a whole: Disease courses on record covered relapsing-remitting, secondary progressive and progressive-relapsing multiple sclerosis, though some patients had no subtype annotation. A subset of samples was prepared in parallel using single-end sample barcoding, then pooled and co-amplified after Illumina adapter ligation. The multiple sclerosis patient repertoires were compared with roughly twelve previously published healthy control repertoires from donors aged about 6 to 25 years. What the study reported, not specific to this receptor: Compared with controls, multiple sclerosis patients had significantly lower normalized Chao1 diversity, a finding suggesting substantial peripheral T-cell clonal expansion. Several TRBV segments, including TRBV5-6, TRBV5-1 and TRBV20-1, were significantly more frequent in patients than controls. When samples were clustered directly using the F measure, samples prepared in the same batch co-clustered strongly, which prompted a batch-effect correction. The multiple sclerosis patient group was slightly younger than the control group.

With regard to this clonotype: Its specific antigen is unknown. Base qualities were left out, and no much larger clone turns up one base away.

To demonstrate the VDJtools post-analysis software, the study profiled TCR beta repertoires from the peripheral blood of about 13 young patients with multiple sclerosis. The multiple sclerosis patients were children and adolescents between about 6 and 15 years of age. To prepare the library, PCR was applied. TCRdb shows the sequencer as Illumina HiSeq 2500. To reduce PCR and sequencing biases, unique molecular identifiers were incorporated into the TCR beta cDNA libraries. Per 1 to 10 million input T cells, some 500,000 cDNA molecules were obtained, such that each molecule approximated one T cell. The same protocol used for the earlier healthy control dataset was applied to prepare and sequence the patient libraries. Samples belonging to the same batch were prepared together, multiplexed and sequenced on a shared HiSeq lane. Turning to the authors' computational methods: Raw barcoded reads were processed with MIGEC, and single-read molecular identifier groups were discarded before consensus assembly and CDR3 extraction. Clonotype tables were post-analysed with VDJtools, and diversity was normalized by down-sampling all datasets to the smallest sample size. To correct batch-related cross-sample contamination, repertoire overlap clustering matched CDR3 amino acid sequences but not nucleotide sequences. TCRdb passed the public sequencing reads through fastp at Q25 and MiXCR, retaining productive beta sequences. All rows with the same CDR3 protein become a single entry with the most common DNA and genes. TCRdb's processing, not the authors', yielded these V and J calls. This sample has hundreds of thousands of distinct CDR3 sequences in its table, and around 47% of those were observed once. The biggest ten clones account for around 1.7% of the sample.

CDR1 and CDR2, per the germline V gene (reference sequence), are LGHDT and YNNKEL. V trim: 3 bases; J trim: 2 bases; unmatched bases: 5. The CDR3 measures 15 amino acids from cysteine to phenylalanine. Of the read, only the CDR3 DNA is kept; its 45 bases are in frame from base 1. The TCR comes from a girl aged 10-17 years with multiple sclerosis. The chain uses TRBV3-1 and TRBJ2-3; 7 bases in the junction line up with TRBD2. Sequenced sample: blood. The DNA sequence follows: TGTGCCAGCAGCCACCTAGCGGAGTACACAGATACGCAGTATTTT. It is translated as CASSHLAEYTDTQYF.